This T cell receptor beta chain was identified during a study of blood T cell repertoires in COVID-19. On the study more broadly: Spain, Italy and the United States supplied samples that represented acute and convalescent COVID-19. PBMCs, B-cell-depleted T cells, or T cells were the source of the cDNA or gDNA that made up the material.

Original processing notes: Using reference gene primer amplification, nucleated cell counts were estimated. Generated by immunoSEQ multiplex PCR, the TCRdb table keeps only in-frame clones and is missing some. V, J and clone size are those of that table, while D and trimming were read from the DNA. The repertoire holds some 350,000 clones, about 83% seen once, with around 3% in the top ten. Trimming took 3 bases from V and 2 from J, leaving 16 bases between them. Germline values: CDR1 DFQATT, CDR2 SNEGSKA (reference sequence). There are 15 residues in the CDR3. Sequencing was performed on peripheral blood. The TCR comes from a man aged 25 to 45 with active or convalescent COVID-19. The genes are TRBV20-1 and TRBJ1-1; tentatively, D is TRBD1 (5 bases). The chain's CDR3 is CSASTMGGFNTEAFF. The CDR3 DNA sequence: TGCAGTGCTAGTACCATGGGGGGATTTAACACTGAAGCTTTCTTT.